Following are 10 T cell receptor beta chains from one sample sequenced in a study of technical replicates of blood from several donors. Measured with immunoSEQ multiplex PCR; TCRdb has only the in-frame clones, and not every one. The top ten hold 4% to 5% of the sample, which has approximately 74,000 clones, around 90% seen once. The sample comprised PBMCs. Receptor source: a human donor in good health. Some clones in this sample may be carry-over from other donors' samples.

CDR3 sequence reads: CASSSYRSGNTIYF. CDR3 bases: TGTGCCAGCAGCTCCTACCGCTCTGGAAACACCATATATTTT. The J gene is TRBJ1-3, the V gene TRBV7-9; no clear D gene. This CDR3 has 14 amino acids. In germline, CDR1 is SEHNR, CDR2 FQNEAQ (reference sequence). V was cut by 4 bases and J by 0 bases, with 7 bases left in between. Full variable domain (outside the CDR3, taken from reference TRBV7-9 and TRBJ1-3): DTGVSQNPRHKITKRGQNVTFRCDPISEHNRLYWYRQTLGQGPEFLTYFQNEAQLEKSRLLSDRFSAERPKGSFSTLEIQRTEQGDSAMYLCASSSYRSGNTIYFGEGSWLTVV.

This clone has more than one count but fewer than ten. The chain's CDR3 is CASSPLGGQIYNEQFF. CDR3 DNA: TGTGCCAGCAGCCCGCTCGGGGGACAGATCTACAATGAGCAGTTCTTC. The chain has TRBV7-8 and TRBJ2-1; D may be TRBD1 (7 bases). The CDR3 is 16 amino acids. V shed 5 bases and J shed 3 bases, with 17 bases lying between them. Germline values: CDR1 SGHVS, CDR2 FQNEAQ.

This chain connects TRBV9 to TRBJ2-1; TRBD1 matches at 7 bases. Losses at the gene ends were 0 bases for V and 4 bases for J; bases not matched to a gene: 4. CDR3 length equals 15 residues. CDR1 and CDR2 (germline): SGDLS, YYNGEE. CDR3 loop: CASSVEGGGYNEQFF. CDR3 coding DNA: TGTGCCAGCAGCGTAGAAGGGGGCGGTTACAATGAGCAGTTCTTC.

V is TRBV7-3 and J is TRBJ2-3; D gene unclear. From germline, CDR1 is SGHTA and CDR2 FQGTGA. Trimming pared 1 base from V and 4 bases from J, leaving 9 bases between. The CDR3 has 14 amino acids. The CDR3 DNA reads as TGTGCCAGCAGCTTAAATTCCCCTCCAGATACGCAGTATTTT. This codes for CASSLNSPPDTQYF.

The CDR3 region has the DNA TGCGCCAGCAGCCAAGCCCGGACTAGCGGGAGACCAGATACGCAGTATTTT. Residues: CASSQARTSGRPDTQYF. The V call is TRBV4-1, the J call TRBJ2-3; 13 positions agree with TRBD2. This CDR3 has 17 residues. V dropped 1 base and J dropped 4; count of bases not matched to a gene: 5. The germline gives CDR1 MGHRA, CDR2 YSYEKL.

The V and J genes are TRBV5-6 and TRBJ2-2, with 12 positions matching TRBD2. Germline CDR1 is SGHDT and CDR2 is YYEEEE. With V trimmed by 4 bases and J by 10 bases, 8 bases remained unmatched. The CDR3 sequence is 15 residues long. The CDR3 DNA follows: TGTGCCAGCAGCAAGGCTAGCGGGAGGGCGGTGGAGCTGTTTTTT. Translating it yields CASSKASGRAVELFF.

The V gene is TRBV18, the J gene TRBJ1-2, with 10 bases identical to TRBD1. Per germline, CDR1 KGHSH and CDR2 LQKENI. The CDR3 sequence is 15 residues long. The V segment lost 3 bases and the J segment 5 bases; nucleotides outside the gene matches: 6. The CDR3 loop is CASSPTGTGVYGYTF. The CDR3 DNA follows: TGTGCCAGCTCACCCACCGGGACAGGGGTTTATGGCTACACCTTC.

V usage is TRBV19 and J usage is TRBJ1-2; D is perhaps TRBD1 (5 bases). Trimming pared 4 bases from V and 6 bases from J, leaving 12 bases between. Germline V gene sequence: CDR1 LNHDA, CDR2 SQIVND (reference sequence). The CDR3 covers 13 residues. This chain's CDR3 is CASSTAGRHGYTF. CDR3 DNA sequence: TGTGCCAGTAGTACGGCGGGACGCCATGGCTACACCTTC.

CDR3 amino acids: CSVLVNTEAFF. The CDR3 DNA reads TGCAGCGTTCTCGTTAACACTGAAGCTTTCTTT. The rearrangement uses TRBV29-1 and TRBJ1-1; D is undetermined. Looked up from germline, CDR1 is SQVTM and CDR2 is ANQGSEA. CDR3 size: 11 residues. The V gene lost 5 bases and the J gene lost 2 bases, with 6 bases spanning the gap.

J is TRBJ2-1 and V is TRBV10-3; the D is unclear. The germline gives CDR1 ENHRY, CDR2 SYGVKD. V was trimmed by 1 base and J by 8 bases, leaving 15 bases between them. This CDR3 region has 15 residues. CDR3 coding DNA: TGTGCCATCAGTGAGTTTGCCCAGCCTCAGGATGAGCAGTTCTTC. Amino acids: CAISEFAQPQDEQFF.